This passage covers 3 T cell receptor beta chains from one sample sequenced in a study of control samples from healthy donors and cancer patients. Data came from immunoSEQ multiplex PCR; TCRdb stores just in-frame clones and leaves some out. The sample includes 150,000 or so clones, under 95% seen only once; the top ten take about 7.6%. The sequencing sample was made of blood. These receptors were collected from a man younger than 35 in good health.

This chain uses TRBV5-6 with TRBJ2-3, with unresolved D. The germline V gene encodes CDR1 SGHDT and CDR2 YYEEEE. There are 13 residues in the CDR3. V was shortened by 2 bases and J by 3 bases, with 7 bases between the two germline ends. This CDR3 reads CASSFLRTDTQYF. DNA for the CDR3: TGTGCCAGCAGCTTTTTGAGAACAGATACGCAGTATTTT.

This rearrangement joins TRBV18 to TRBJ1-1; possible D gene TRBD1, 5 bases. The CDR3 totals 13 residues. Germline V gives CDR1 KGHSH, CDR2 LQKENI. Trimming removed 9 bases from V and 4 bases from J, with 15 bases in between. DNA for the CDR3: TGTGCCAGTTACCAGGGTGCGGGCACTGAAGCTTTCTTT. Its protein is CASYQGAGTEAFF.

The genes are TRBV4-3 and TRBJ2-3; D not certain. With 0 bases removed from V and 3 bases from J, the gap between germline ends came to 7 bases. The CDR3 is 14 amino acids. The V gene's germline CDR1 is LGHNA and CDR2 YSLEER. The DNA of the CDR3 is TGCGCCAGCAGCCAAGATGCTAGAACAGATACGCAGTATTTT. Amino acids: CASSQDARTDTQYF.